The clone carrying this T cell receptor (beta chain) was detected ten times or more. As yet, its antigen is unknown. TCRdb re-derived calls from the 5' RACE reads in MiXCR, one entry per CDR3 protein. In the table there are about 25,000 distinct CDR3 sequences, 5% to 6.5% of which are singletons. This specimen comes from a study of spatial heterogeneity in lung cancer. At the level of the study: Researchers sequenced follow-up PBMC samples if they had them, and these came a median of approximately 2 years after resection. Within raw reads, each unique TCR and UMI combination appeared on average more than ten times.

Time point of the sample: blood at routine non-recurrence follow-up after resection. Sequencing was performed on whole RNA extracted from tumor and nontumor lung tissue, or from frozen PBMC, and the material was left unsorted. Study-wide results and caveats: Circulating ubiquitous expanded tumor TCRs were observed more frequently at resection than at follow-up.

V lost 5 bases and J 0 bases, leaving 23 bases between the germline ends. The CDR3 runs to 19 residues. Germline V gene sequence: CDR1 LNHDA, CDR2 SQIVND (reference sequence). The input for sequencing was PBMCs, taken at follow-up. This TCR was recovered from a male donor with early-stage non-small cell lung cancer. The V gene is TRBV19, the J gene TRBJ2-4; possible D gene TRBD2, 6 bases. CDR3 protein: CASSEYGPSARLAKNIQYF. DNA for the CDR3: TGTGCCAGTAGTGAGTATGGTCCTAGCGCTAGGCTAGCCAAAAACATTCAGTACTTC.